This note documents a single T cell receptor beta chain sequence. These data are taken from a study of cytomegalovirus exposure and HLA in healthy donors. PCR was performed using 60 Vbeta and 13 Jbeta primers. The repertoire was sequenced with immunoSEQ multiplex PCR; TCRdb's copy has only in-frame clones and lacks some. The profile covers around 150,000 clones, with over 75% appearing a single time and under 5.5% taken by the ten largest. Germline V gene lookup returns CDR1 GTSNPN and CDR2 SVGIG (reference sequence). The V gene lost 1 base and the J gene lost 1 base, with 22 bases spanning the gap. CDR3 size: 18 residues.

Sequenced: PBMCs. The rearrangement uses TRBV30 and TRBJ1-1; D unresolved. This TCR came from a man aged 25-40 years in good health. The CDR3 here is CAWSGFGPRHLSNTEAFF. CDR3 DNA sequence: TGTGCCTGGAGTGGATTTGGTCCCCGACACCTATCGAACACTGAAGCTTTCTTT.